The clone carrying this T cell receptor (beta chain) was found many times. Its antigen is unidentified. The data derive from a study of CD8+CD57+ T cells in acquired aplastic anemia. About the research overall: DNA from sorted CD4+ and CD8+ cells averaged approximately 3.2 ug.

General study results and limits: Controls and patients did not differ significantly in CD8+ Simpson's diversity.

For CDR3 and TCR beta VDJ profiling, genomic DNA was the template used. TCRdb reprocessed the reads via MiXCR and lists one record per CDR3 protein. This table has 250,000 or so distinct CDR3 sequences, 45% to 50% appearing once. Patients who underwent sequencing had shown CD8+CD57+ cell expansion by flow cytometry. Acquired aplastic anemia of severe grade affected all patients. Blood was sampled before the patients had received any therapy. CDR3 length: 12 amino acids. Trimming pared 1 base from V and 8 bases from J, leaving 6 bases between. Germline CDR1 SEHNR, CDR2 FQNEAQ (reference sequence). V gene TRBV7-9 combines with J gene TRBJ2-1; D is uncertain. The clonotype comes from a human donor with aplastic anemia. The sample taken for sequencing was sorted CD4+, CD8+, or CD8+CD57+ T cells (not recorded which) from PBMCs. DNA for the CDR3: TGTGCCAGCAGCTTAGATAGCCATGAGCAGTTCTTC. This translates into CASSLDSHEQFF. Drawing the rest from reference TRBV7-9 and TRBJ2-1, the complete variable domain is DTGVSQNPRHKITKRGQNVTFRCDPISEHNRLYWYRQTLGQGPEFLTYFQNEAQLEKSRLLSDRFSAERPKGSFSTLEIQRTEQGDSAMYLCASSLDSHEQFFGPGTRLTVL.